The 12 T cell receptor beta chains below come from one sample, sequenced in a study of immune evolution from preneoplasia to lung adenocarcinoma. The assay was immunoSEQ multiplex PCR, and TCRdb's table has in-frame clones only and misses some. The sample gives around 6,000 clones, 75% to 80% of which show up once; about 3% is in the top ten. Sequencing used FFPE minimally invasive lung adenocarcinoma tissue. Receptor source: a person between 60 and 79 years old with lung adenocarcinoma.

In nucleotides, the CDR3 is TGTGCCAGCAGCCGAACAGGGGTGGACACCGGGGAGCTGTTTTTT. Protein product: CASSRTGVDTGELFF. The J gene is TRBJ2-2, the V gene TRBV7-2, with 7 positions matching TRBD1. V gave up 5 bases and J gave up 3 bases; unmatched junction bases: 6. The CDR3 is 15 amino acids. Germline V CDR1 and CDR2: SGHTA, FQGNSA.

V and J are TRBV5-4 and TRBJ1-1; D perhaps matches TRBD1 (5 bases). The CDR3 is 14 amino acids. Germline assignment: CDR1 SGHNT and CDR2 YYREEE (reference sequence). With 4 bases removed from V and 1 base from J, the gap between germline ends came to 11 bases. CDR3 sequence reads: CASSTQGRNTEAFF. The DNA for the CDR3 is TGTGCCAGCAGCACGCAGGGAAGGAACACTGAAGCTTTCTTT.

This clone has only a few counts. The chain links TRBV5-6 to TRBJ2-7; D not resolved. The length of the CDR3 is 12 residues. Looked up from germline, CDR1 is SGHDT and CDR2 is YYEEEE. V was clipped by 4 bases and J by 1 base, with 6 bases between them. CDR3 in DNA: TGTGCCAGCAGCCGACAATCCTACGAGCAGTACTTC. It translates to CASSRQSYEQYF.

The chain links TRBV7-3 to TRBJ1-3; D perhaps matches TRBD1 (6 bases). The germline V and J ends were trimmed by 5 bases and 4 bases, with 9 bases remaining between them. Germline CDR1 is SGHTA and CDR2 is FQGTGA. This CDR3 region has 13 residues. The CDR3 region has the DNA TGTGCCAGCAGCCTAGGACAGGGAAACACCATATATTTT. It encodes CASSLGQGNTIYF. The entire variable domain, with the rest obtained from reference TRBV7-3 and TRBJ1-3, is as follows: GAGVSQTPSNKVTEKGKYVELRCDPISGHTALYWYRQSLGQGPEFLIYFQGTGAADDSGLPNDRFFAVRPEGSVSTLKIQRTERGDSAVYLCASSLGQGNTIYFGEGSWLTVV.

The chain couples TRBV5-6 to TRBJ2-1; D possibly corresponds to TRBD2 (6 bases). Between the trimmed V and J ends, which lost 1 base and 4 bases, there was a span of 12 bases. The CDR3 runs 15 residues. Germline V CDR1 and CDR2: SGHDT, YYEEEE. In nucleotides, the CDR3 is TGTGCCAGCAGCTTGAAATTAGCGGTGTACAATGAGCAGTTCTTC. Its translation: CASSLKLAVYNEQFF.

The chain carries TRBV19 and TRBJ2-7; D is unclear. In germline, CDR1 is LNHDA, CDR2 SQIVND (reference sequence). Deletions cut 5 bases from V and 4 bases from J, with 12 bases between. The CDR3 is 13 residues long. The CDR3 DNA follows: TGTGCCAGTAGTCCTACCCCAATGTACGAGCAGTACTTC. Translating gives CASSPTPMYEQYF. The full variable domain, with the rest looked up from reference TRBV19 and TRBJ2-7, is DGGITQSPKYLFRKEGQNVTLSCEQNLNHDAMYWYRQDPGQGLRLIYYSQIVNDFQKGDIAEGYSVSREKKESFPLTVTSAQKNPTAFYLCASSPTPMYEQYFGPGTRLTVT.

This clone is a singleton in its sample. The chain recombines TRBV18 with TRBJ1-4; TRBD1 agrees at 12 bases. Germline V lookup: CDR1 KGHSH, CDR2 LQKENI. V lost 3 bases, J lost 8 bases, and 1 base stayed unmatched. The CDR3 extends over 14 amino acids. The CDR3 sequence: CASSPGTGGEKLFF. CDR3 nucleotide sequence: TGTGCCAGCTCACCCGGGACAGGGGGCGAAAAACTGTTTTTT.

V usage is TRBV5-1 and J usage is TRBJ1-5; TRBD1 is a possible D gene (6 bases). Germline loops: CDR1 SGHRS, CDR2 YFSETQ. The CDR3 spans 15 residues. Trimming took 2 bases from V and 0 from J, leaving 9 bases between them. The DNA of the CDR3 is TGCGCCAGCAGCTTACAGGGTTATAGCAATCAGCCCCAGCATTTT. Translating gives CASSLQGYSNQPQHF.

The V gene is TRBV7-2, the J gene TRBJ1-4; D unresolved. V was cut by 5 bases and J by 4 bases, with 17 bases left in between. CDR3 length equals 16 residues. The germline V gene has CDR1 SGHTA and CDR2 FQGNSA. In DNA form, the CDR3 reads TGTGCCAGCAGCCCCCGGCCGCCGGGGATTAATGAAAAACTGTTTTTT. Translating gives CASSPRPPGINEKLFF. The full variable domain, with the rest looked up from reference TRBV7-2 and TRBJ1-4, is GAGVSQSPSNKVTEKGKDVELRCDPISGHTALYWYRQSLGQGLEFLIYFQGNSAPDKSGLPSDRFSAERTGGSVSTLTIQRTQQEDSAVYLCASSPRPPGINEKLFFGSGTQLSVL.

This clone was picked up one time. The chain uses TRBV19 and TRBJ2-7; D gene unclear. Germline-derived CDR1 and CDR2 are LNHDA and SQIVND (reference sequence). V gave up 3 bases and J gave up 7 bases, with 13 bases separating them. The CDR3 loop spans 13 amino acids. Here the CDR3 reads CASSIGAQEEQYF. For the CDR3, the DNA is TGTGCCAGTAGTATTGGTGCCCAAGAGGAGCAGTACTTC. Complete variable domain (other parts from reference TRBV19 and TRBJ2-7): DGGITQSPKYLFRKEGQNVTLSCEQNLNHDAMYWYRQDPGQGLRLIYYSQIVNDFQKGDIAEGYSVSREKKESFPLTVTSAQKNPTAFYLCASSIGAQEEQYFGPGTRLTVT.

This clone has just a few counts. The J gene is TRBJ1-1, the V gene TRBV11-3; D remains ambiguous. In germline, CDR1 is SGHNT, CDR2 YENEEA. This CDR3 is built from 14 residues. The V end lost 0 bases, the J end lost 2 bases, and 7 bases lay between the germline ends. The DNA for the CDR3 is TGTGCCAGCAGCTTAGATGGTGTTAACACTGAAGCTTTCTTT. It yields the protein CASSLDGVNTEAFF. Full variable domain (outside the CDR3, taken from reference TRBV11-3 and TRBJ1-1): EAGVVQSPRYKIIEKKQPVAFWCNPISGHNTLYWYLQNLGQGPELLIRYENEEAVDDSQLPKDRFSAERLKGVDSTLKIQPAELGDSAVYLCASSLDGVNTEAFFGQGTRLTVV.

V is TRBV28 and J is TRBJ2-7, with D hard to call. This CDR3 contains 12 residues. Per germline, CDR1 MDHEN and CDR2 SYDVKM. The ends were cut back, 1 base at V and 6 bases at J, with 7 bases in the middle. Written as DNA, the CDR3 is TGTGCCAGCAGTTTATTCATCGCCGAGCAGTACTTC. It yields the protein CASSLFIAEQYF.